These T cell receptor beta chains were read from a single sample in a study of T-cell memory formation after mild COVID-19. One entry per CDR3 protein, called by TCRdb with MiXCR from the 5' RACE reads. The profile covers 280,000 or so distinct CDR3 sequences, with under 20% appearing a single time and around 23% taken by the ten largest. Specimen: PBMCs or a T cell subset sorted from them (not recorded which). The receptor source for this set is a young man who had mild COVID-19 (a few samples of this study predate the infection). Cell type and time point are not known. Each CDR3 is given with its conserved first and last residue. A D gene is named only where the DNA matches it firmly. Part of the rows lack a size; the others show once, few, many or a class for expanded clones.

>TRBD2|NA|TRBJ2-7|TRBV6-1
CATAKLAGEYEQYF
TGTGCCACCGCAAAGCTAGCGGGGGAATACGAGCAGTACTTC
>TRBD1|few|TRBJ1-2|TRBV29-1
CSGKSGQGDGYTF
TGCAGCGGAAAATCCGGACAGGGCGATGGCTACACCTTC
>NA|few|TRBJ2-4|TRBV7-2
CASSLSEGPNIQYF
TGTGCCAGCAGCTTATCGGAGGGACCCAACATTCAGTACTTC
>NA|NA|TRBJ1-5|TRBV20-1
CSARDSQVRSQPQHF
TGCAGTGCTAGAGATAGTCAGGTCAGGAGTCAGCCCCAGCATTTT
>NA|NA|TRBJ2-5|TRBV5-1
CASSFLVGQETQYF
TGCGCCAGCAGCTTTTTGGTCGGCCAAGAGACCCAGTACTTC
>NA|few|TRBJ1-4|TRBV12-3/TRBV12-4
CASSLGGNEKLFF
TGTGCCAGCAGTTTAGGAGGGAATGAAAAACTGTTTTTT
>NA|NA|TRBJ2-1|TRBV4-3
CASSQDLQTNSYNEQFF
TGCGCCAGCAGCCAAGACCTCCAGACTAACTCCTACAATGAGCAGTTCTTC
>NA|NA|TRBJ2-5|TRBV7-2
CASSLLTMTDRTQYF
TGTGCCAGCAGCTTATTGACGATGACGGATCGGACCCAGTACTTC
>NA|NA|TRBJ2-2|TRBV7-3
CASSLNGELFF
TGTGCCAGCAGCTTAAATGGGGAGCTGTTTTTT
>NA|few|TRBJ2-3|TRBV7-3
CASSRRDTGGLSTDTQYF
TGTGCCAGCAGCCGCCGGGACACGGGCGGACTAAGCACAGATACGCAGTATTTT
>NA|NA|TRBJ2-1|TRBV10-3
CAISESSRSYNEQFF
TGTGCCATCAGTGAGTCGTCCAGGTCTTACAATGAGCAGTTCTTC
>NA|few|TRBJ2-4|TRBV5-1
CASSETGTGGSGIQYF
TGCGCCAGCAGCGAGACAGGGACTGGGGGGAGCGGCATTCAGTACTTC
>TRBD2|NA|TRBJ2-6|TRBV7-2
CASSARTSGGFSGANVLTF
TGTGCCAGCAGCGCTAGAACTAGCGGGGGATTCTCTGGGGCCAACGTCCTGACTTTC